This T cell receptor beta chain appears in the sequencing data of a study of regulatory dendritic cells for organ transplantation. CFSE-labeled sorted T cells met regulatory or mature dendritic cells for more than four days. The data were produced by immunoSEQ multiplex PCR, yet TCRdb's version contains in-frame clones alone and is incomplete. The sample has 20,000 to 25,000 clones, approximately 85% seen once; the top ten hold 0.6% to 0.8%. Germline V gene sequence: CDR1 SGHNT, CDR2 YENEEA. The CDR3 extends over 17 amino acids. The ends lost 5 bases at V and 5 bases at J; junction bases unmatched: 11. Comments on this clone: Its specificity is unknown.

V gene TRBV11-3 combines with J gene TRBJ2-5, with 13 bases lining up with TRBD2. The sequenced sample consisted of naive CD4+ T cells from blood cultured with regulatory dendritic cells. As for subset: CD45RA+ naive T cells. The receptor was derived from a human donor in good health. The CDR3 sequence is CASSARTSGGNWETQYF. CDR3 DNA sequence: TGTGCCAGCAGCGCCCGGACTAGCGGGGGCAATTGGGAGACCCAGTACTTC.